The subject of this entry is one T cell receptor beta chain. The data derive from a study of blood T cell repertoires in COVID-19. At the level of the study: Cohort 3 recovery required two negative PCRs, clearance, or symptom resolution.

Recruitment covered about two dozen US areas and drew participants whose ages spanned roughly 18 to 100 years. V lost 2 bases to trimming and J lost 1 base, with 7 bases between them. The CDR3 length is 14 residues. Germline lookup yields CDR1 MGHDK and CDR2 SYGVNS. Assay: immunoSEQ multiplex PCR; the TCRdb copy retains only in-frame clones and omits some. The repertoire holds hundreds of thousands of clones, with 88% as singletons. This chain links TRBV25-1 with TRBJ2-3; D not resolved. The TCR comes from a woman aged 55-70 years in a cohort exposed to, infected with or recovered from COVID-19 (not recorded which). The sequenced material came from PBMCs or T cells enriched from blood (not recorded which). The CDR3 nucleotides are TGTGCCAGCAGTGAAGGGCAGGGCACAGATACGCAGTATTTT. Amino acid sequence: CASSEGQGTDTQYF.